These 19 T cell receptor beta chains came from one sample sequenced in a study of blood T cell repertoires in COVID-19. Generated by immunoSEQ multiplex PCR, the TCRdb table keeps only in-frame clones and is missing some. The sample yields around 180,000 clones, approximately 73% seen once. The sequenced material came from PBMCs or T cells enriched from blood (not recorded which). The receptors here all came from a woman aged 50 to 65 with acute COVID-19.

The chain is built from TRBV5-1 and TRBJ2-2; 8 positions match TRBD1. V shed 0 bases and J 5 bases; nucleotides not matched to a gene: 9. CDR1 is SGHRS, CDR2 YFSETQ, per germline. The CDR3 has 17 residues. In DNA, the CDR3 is TGCGCCAGCAGCTTGGTACTTCAGGGGGCAGATACCGGGGAGCTGTTTTTT. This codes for CASSLVLQGADTGELFF.

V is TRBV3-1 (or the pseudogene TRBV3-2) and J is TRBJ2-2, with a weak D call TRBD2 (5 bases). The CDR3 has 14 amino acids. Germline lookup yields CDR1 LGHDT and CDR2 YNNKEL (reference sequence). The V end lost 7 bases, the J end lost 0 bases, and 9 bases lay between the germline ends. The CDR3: CASTSGANTGELFF. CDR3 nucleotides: TGTGCCAGCACCAGCGGCGCGAACACCGGGGAGCTGTTTTTT.

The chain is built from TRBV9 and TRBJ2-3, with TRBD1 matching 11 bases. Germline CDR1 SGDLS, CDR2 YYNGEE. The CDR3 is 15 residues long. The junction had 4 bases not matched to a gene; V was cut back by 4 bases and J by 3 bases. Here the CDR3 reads CASSIGTGGTDTQYF. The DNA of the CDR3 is TGTGCCAGCAGCATCGGGACAGGGGGAACAGATACGCAGTATTTT.

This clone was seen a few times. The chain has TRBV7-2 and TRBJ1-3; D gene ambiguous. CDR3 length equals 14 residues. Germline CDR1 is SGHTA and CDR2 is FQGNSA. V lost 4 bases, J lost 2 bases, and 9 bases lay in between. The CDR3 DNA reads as TGTGCCAGCAGCTCGCCGGGTGCTGGAAACACCATATATTTT. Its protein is CASSSPGAGNTIYF.

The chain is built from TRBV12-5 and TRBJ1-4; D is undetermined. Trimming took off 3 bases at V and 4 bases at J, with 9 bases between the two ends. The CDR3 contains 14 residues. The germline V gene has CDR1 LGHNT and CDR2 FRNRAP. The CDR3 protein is CASGFSRDNEKLFF. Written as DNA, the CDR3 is TGTGCTAGTGGTTTTTCGAGGGATAATGAAAAACTGTTTTTT.

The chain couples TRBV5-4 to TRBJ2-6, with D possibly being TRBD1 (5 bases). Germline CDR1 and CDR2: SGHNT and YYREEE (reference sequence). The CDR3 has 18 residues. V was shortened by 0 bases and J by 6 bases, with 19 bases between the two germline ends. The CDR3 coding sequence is TGTGCCAGCAGCTTGGCCGGACACGGGTTATTCGAGGCCAACGTCCTGACTTTC. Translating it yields CASSLAGHGLFEANVLTF. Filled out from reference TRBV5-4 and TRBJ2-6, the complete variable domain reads ETGVTQSPTHLIKTRGQQVTLRCSSQSGHNTVSWYQQALGQGPQFIFQYYREEENGRGNFPPRFSGLQFPNYSSELNVNALELDDSALYLCASSLAGHGLFEANVLTFGAGSRLTVL.

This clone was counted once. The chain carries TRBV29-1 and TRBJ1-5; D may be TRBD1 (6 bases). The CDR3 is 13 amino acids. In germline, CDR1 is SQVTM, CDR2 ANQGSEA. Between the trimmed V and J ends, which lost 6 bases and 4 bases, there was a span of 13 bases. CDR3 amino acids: CSVKQGRNQPQHF. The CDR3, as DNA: TGCAGCGTCAAACAGGGTCGAAATCAGCCCCAGCATTTT. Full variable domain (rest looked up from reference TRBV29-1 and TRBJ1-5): SAVISQKPSRDICQRGTSLTIQCQVDSQVTMMFWYRQQPGQSLTLIATANQGSEATYESGFVIDKFPISRPNLTFSTLTVSNMSPEDSSIYLCSVKQGRNQPQHFGDGTRLSIL.

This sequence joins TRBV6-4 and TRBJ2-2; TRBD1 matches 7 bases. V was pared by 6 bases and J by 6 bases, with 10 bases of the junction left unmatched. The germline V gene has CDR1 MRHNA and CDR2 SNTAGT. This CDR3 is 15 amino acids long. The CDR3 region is CASSPETGIAGELFF. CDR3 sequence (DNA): TGTGCCAGCAGCCCCGAGACAGGGATTGCCGGGGAGCTGTTTTTT.

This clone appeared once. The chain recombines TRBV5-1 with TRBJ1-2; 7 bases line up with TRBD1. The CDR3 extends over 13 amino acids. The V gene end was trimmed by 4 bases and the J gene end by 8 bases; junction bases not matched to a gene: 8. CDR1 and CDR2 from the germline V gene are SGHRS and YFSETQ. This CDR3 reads CASSAGQTLGYTF. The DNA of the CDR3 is TGCGCCAGCAGCGCGGGACAGACCCTAGGCTACACCTTC.

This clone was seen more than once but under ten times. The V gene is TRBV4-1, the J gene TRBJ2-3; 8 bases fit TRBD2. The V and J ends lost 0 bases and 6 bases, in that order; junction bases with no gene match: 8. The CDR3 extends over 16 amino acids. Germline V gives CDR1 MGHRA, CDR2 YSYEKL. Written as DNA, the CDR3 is TGCGCCAGCAGCCAAGATGACTCGGGGGGGAGGGATACGCAGTATTTT. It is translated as CASSQDDSGGRDTQYF.

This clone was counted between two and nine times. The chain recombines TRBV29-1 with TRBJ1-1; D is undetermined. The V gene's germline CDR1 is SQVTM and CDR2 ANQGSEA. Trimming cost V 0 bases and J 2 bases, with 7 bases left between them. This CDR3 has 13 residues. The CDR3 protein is CSVEEAGNTEAFF. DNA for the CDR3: TGCAGCGTTGAAGAGGCAGGCAACACTGAAGCTTTCTTT.

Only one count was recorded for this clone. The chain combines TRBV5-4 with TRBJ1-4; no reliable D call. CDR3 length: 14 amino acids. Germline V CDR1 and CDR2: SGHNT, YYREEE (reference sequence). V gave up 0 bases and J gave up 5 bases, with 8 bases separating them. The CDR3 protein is CASSLDWRNEKLFF. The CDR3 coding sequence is TGTGCCAGCAGCTTGGACTGGAGGAATGAAAAACTGTTTTTT.

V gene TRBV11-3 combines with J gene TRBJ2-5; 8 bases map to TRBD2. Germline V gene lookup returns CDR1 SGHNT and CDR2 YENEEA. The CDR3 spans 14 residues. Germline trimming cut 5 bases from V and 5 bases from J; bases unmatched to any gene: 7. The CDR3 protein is CASSPGGPQETQYF. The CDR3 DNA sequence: TGTGCCAGCAGCCCGGGGGGGCCGCAGGAGACCCAGTACTTC.

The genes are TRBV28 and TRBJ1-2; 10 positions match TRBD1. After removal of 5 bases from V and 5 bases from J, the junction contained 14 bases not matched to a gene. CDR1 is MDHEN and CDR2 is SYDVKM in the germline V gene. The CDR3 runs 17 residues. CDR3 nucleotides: TGTGCCAGCAGTCCAACATCCCGGGACAGGGGAGGGTATGGCTACACCTTC. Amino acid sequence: CASSPTSRDRGGYGYTF.

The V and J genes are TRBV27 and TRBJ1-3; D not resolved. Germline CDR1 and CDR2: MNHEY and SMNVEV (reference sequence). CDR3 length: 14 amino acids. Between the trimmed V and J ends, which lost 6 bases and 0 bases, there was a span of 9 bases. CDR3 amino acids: CASRSPSSGNTIYF. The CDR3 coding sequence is TGTGCCAGCAGATCACCTAGCTCTGGAAACACCATATATTTT.

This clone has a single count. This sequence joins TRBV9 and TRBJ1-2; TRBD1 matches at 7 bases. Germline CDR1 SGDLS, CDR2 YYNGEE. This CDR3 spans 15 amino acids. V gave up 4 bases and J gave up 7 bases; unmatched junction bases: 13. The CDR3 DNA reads TGTGCCAGCAGCTCGCGGACAGGAGTGTTCTCTGGCTACACCTTC. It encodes CASSSRTGVFSGYTF. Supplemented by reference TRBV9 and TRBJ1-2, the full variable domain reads DSGVTQTPKHLITATGQRVTLRCSPRSGDLSVYWYQQSLDQGLQFLIQYYNGEERAKGNILERFSAQQFPDLHSELNLSSLELGDSALYFCASSSRTGVFSGYTFGSGTRLTVV.

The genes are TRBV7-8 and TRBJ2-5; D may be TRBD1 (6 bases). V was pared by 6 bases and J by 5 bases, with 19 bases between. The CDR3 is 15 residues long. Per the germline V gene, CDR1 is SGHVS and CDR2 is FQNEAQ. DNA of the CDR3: TGTGCCAGCAGGGGAACAGGGTCTGGCTGGGAGACCCAGTACTTC. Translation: CASRGTGSGWETQYF.

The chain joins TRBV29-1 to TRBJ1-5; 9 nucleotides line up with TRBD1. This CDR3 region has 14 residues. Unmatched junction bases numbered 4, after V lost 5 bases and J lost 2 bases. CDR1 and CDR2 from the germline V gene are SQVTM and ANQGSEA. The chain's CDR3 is CSVRTGEGNQPQHF. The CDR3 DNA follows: TGCAGCGTTCGGACAGGGGAGGGCAATCAGCCCCAGCATTTT. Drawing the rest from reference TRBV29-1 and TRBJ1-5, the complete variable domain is SAVISQKPSRDICQRGTSLTIQCQVDSQVTMMFWYRQQPGQSLTLIATANQGSEATYESGFVIDKFPISRPNLTFSTLTVSNMSPEDSSIYLCSVRTGEGNQPQHFGDGTRLSIL.

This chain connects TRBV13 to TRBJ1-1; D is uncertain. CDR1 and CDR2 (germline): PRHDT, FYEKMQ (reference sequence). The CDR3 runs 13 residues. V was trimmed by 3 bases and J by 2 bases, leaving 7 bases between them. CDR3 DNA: TGTGCCAGCAGCTTTACAGCTAACACTGAAGCTTTCTTT. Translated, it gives CASSFTANTEAFF.